One and the same sample provided the 3 T cell receptor beta chains below, sequenced in a study of blood T cell repertoires in COVID-19. Here immunoSEQ multiplex PCR was the method, and the copy in TCRdb shows in-frame clones only, minus some. Here the sample spans about 230,000 clones, about 83% being singletons. The sequenced sample consisted of peripheral blood. Every receptor here comes from a woman aged 50 to 60 with acute or convalescent COVID-19.

The J gene is TRBJ2-7, the V gene TRBV27; TRBD2 aligns across 14 bases. CDR1 is MNHEY, CDR2 SMNVEV, per germline (reference sequence). V gave up 3 bases and J gave up 5 bases; unmatched junction bases: 12. The CDR3 loop spans 18 amino acids. The CDR3 DNA reads as TGTGCCAGCAGTTTCCGACTAGCGGGAGGGATTACCTCGAACGAGCAGTACTTC. Translation gives CASSFRLAGGITSNEQYF.

V usage is TRBV6-1 and J usage is TRBJ2-5; weak D call: TRBD1 (6 bases). V was pared by 1 base and J by 2 bases, with 17 bases between. The CDR3 contains 17 residues. The germline CDR1 and CDR2 sequences are MNHNS and SASEGT. The CDR3 sequence is CASSEGFRTATQETQYF. The DNA of the CDR3 is TGTGCCAGCAGTGAAGGGTTCAGGACAGCTACACAAGAGACCCAGTACTTC.

This clone was recorded only once. The chain combines TRBV12-3 or TRBV12-4 with TRBJ1-5, with D unresolved. V was shortened by 5 bases and J by 6 bases, with 11 bases between the two germline ends. The CDR3 extends over 13 amino acids. CDR3 bases: TGTGCCAGCAGTGGTGCGGGCGGTCAGCCCCAGCATTTT. The encoded protein is CASSGAGGQPQHF.